These T cell receptor beta chains were read from a single sample in a study of Ad26.COV2.S vaccination and SARS-CoV-2 variants. The data were produced by immunoSEQ multiplex PCR, yet TCRdb's version contains in-frame clones alone and is incomplete. This table has about 280,000 clones, around 87% appearing once. The sequences come from peripheral blood, collected in a trial of Ad26.COV2.S vaccine versus placebo. These receptors all come from a person between 18 and 65 years old who received the Ad26.COV2.S COVID-19 vaccine or a placebo. CDR3s include the opening cysteine and the closing phenylalanine or tryptophan. D genes are given only for firm matches. Clone size is not always given. Where it is, it says once, few, many or a class for expanded clones.

d_gene: TRBD1; j_gene: TRBJ1-1; abundance: -; v_gene: TRBV5-1; CDR3aa: CASSLDQGARAFF; CDR3nt: TGCGCCAGCAGCTTGGACCAGGGGGCGAGGGCTTTCTTT
d_gene: TRBD1; j_gene: TRBJ1-3; abundance: -; v_gene: TRBV5-6; CDR3aa: CASSWWDRVFPGNTIYF; CDR3nt: TGTGCCAGCAGCTGGTGGGACAGGGTTTTCCCTGGAAACACCATATATTTT
d_gene: TRBD1; j_gene: TRBJ2-6; abundance: -; v_gene: TRBV4-2; CDR3aa: CASSQTPGQVLSGANVLTF; CDR3nt: TGTGCCAGCAGCCAAACCCCGGGACAGGTACTCTCTGGGGCCAACGTCCTGACTTTC
d_gene: -; j_gene: TRBJ2-5; abundance: -; v_gene: TRBV3-1/TRBV3-2; CDR3aa: CASSQGRVREENQYF; CDR3nt: TGTGCCAGCAGCCAAGGTAGAGTTCGCGAGGAGAACCAGTACTTC
d_gene: -; j_gene: TRBJ2-7; abundance: -; v_gene: TRBV7-9; CDR3aa: CASSLELALEEQYF; CDR3nt: TGTGCCAGCAGCTTAGAGCTAGCTCTTGAAGAGCAGTACTTC
d_gene: -; j_gene: TRBJ2-1; abundance: -; v_gene: TRBV21-1; CDR3aa: CASSKEALELTGSSYNEQFF; CDR3nt: TGTGCCAGCAGCAAAGAAGCCCTCGAACTCACCGGGAGCTCCTACAATGAGCAGTTCTTC
d_gene: TRBD1; j_gene: TRBJ1-4; abundance: -; v_gene: TRBV5-1; CDR3aa: CASSPPGGTGEKLFF; CDR3nt: TGCGCCAGCAGCCCCCCGGGAGGGACAGGGGAAAAACTGTTTTTT
d_gene: TRBD1; j_gene: TRBJ1-1; abundance: -; v_gene: TRBV7-9; CDR3aa: CASSLGTGTAGTEAFF; CDR3nt: TGTGCCAGCAGCTTAGGAACGGGGACAGCAGGCACTGAAGCTTTCTTT
d_gene: TRBD1; j_gene: TRBJ1-6; abundance: -; v_gene: TRBV10-3; CDR3aa: CAISESETGHNSPLHF; CDR3nt: TGTGCCATCAGTGAGTCGGAGACAGGGCACAATTCACCCCTCCACTTT
d_gene: TRBD2; j_gene: TRBJ2-1; abundance: -; v_gene: TRBV6-1; CDR3aa: CASSEGGGPVHTSYNEQFF; CDR3nt: TGTGCCAGCAGTGAGGGCGGGGGGCCTGTACACACATCATACAATGAGCAGTTCTTC
d_gene: TRBD2; j_gene: TRBJ2-3; abundance: once; v_gene: TRBV9; CDR3aa: CASSVALMGLAEYTDTQYF; CDR3nt: TGTGCCAGCAGCGTAGCTCTAATGGGGCTAGCGGAATACACAGATACGCAGTATTTT
d_gene: -; j_gene: TRBJ2-1; abundance: -; v_gene: TRBV9; CDR3aa: CASSLYLWDEQFF; CDR3nt: TGTGCCAGCAGCCTCTATCTCTGGGATGAGCAGTTCTTC
d_gene: TRBD1; j_gene: TRBJ2-7; abundance: -; v_gene: TRBV5-4; CDR3aa: CASSQGQQTYEQYF; CDR3nt: TGTGCCAGCAGCCAGGGACAGCAAACCTACGAGCAGTACTTC
d_gene: -; j_gene: TRBJ1-4; abundance: -; v_gene: TRBV3-1/TRBV3-2; CDR3aa: CASSPRTGIELFF; CDR3nt: TGTGCCAGCAGCCCTCGGACGGGAATAGAACTGTTTTTT
d_gene: -; j_gene: TRBJ1-2; abundance: -; v_gene: TRBV27; CDR3aa: CASSLSGQFNYGYTF; CDR3nt: TGTGCCAGCAGTTTATCCGGGCAGTTTAACTATGGCTACACCTTC
d_gene: TRBD1; j_gene: TRBJ1-1; abundance: -; v_gene: TRBV18; CDR3aa: CASSRLTGESTEAFF; CDR3nt: TGTGCCAGCTCACGCTTGACAGGGGAGAGCACTGAAGCTTTCTTT
d_gene: -; j_gene: TRBJ2-1; abundance: -; v_gene: TRBV5-1; CDR3aa: CASSLSGNEQFF; CDR3nt: TGCGCCAGCAGCTTGTCCGGCAATGAGCAGTTCTTC
d_gene: -; j_gene: TRBJ1-5; abundance: -; v_gene: TRBV6-1; CDR3aa: CASSEGTGNQPQHF; CDR3nt: TGTGCCAGCAGTGAAGGGACAGGCAATCAGCCCCAGCATTTT
d_gene: -; j_gene: TRBJ1-1; abundance: -; v_gene: TRBV4-2; CDR3aa: CASSQVTGAPGTEAFF; CDR3nt: TGTGCCAGCAGCCAAGTAACGGGGGCGCCGGGCACTGAAGCTTTCTTT
d_gene: -; j_gene: TRBJ2-7; abundance: -; v_gene: TRBV5-1; CDR3aa: CASSLAIALGPTMKQYF; CDR3nt: TGCGCCAGCAGCTTGGCCATAGCATTAGGCCCCACCATGAAGCAGTACTTC
d_gene: -; j_gene: TRBJ2-5; abundance: -; v_gene: TRBV5-1; CDR3aa: CASSLEGARRETQYF; CDR3nt: TGCGCCAGCAGCTTGGAGGGAGCGCGGAGAGAGACCCAGTACTTC
d_gene: -; j_gene: TRBJ1-5; abundance: -; v_gene: TRBV12-3/TRBV12-4; CDR3aa: CASSIYGNQPQHF; CDR3nt: TGTGCCAGCAGTATTTATGGCAATCAGCCCCAGCATTTT
d_gene: -; j_gene: TRBJ1-5; abundance: -; v_gene: TRBV19; CDR3aa: CASSIESGGQPQHF; CDR3nt: TGTGCCAGTAGTATAGAGTCGGGGGGACAGCCCCAGCATTTT
d_gene: TRBD1; j_gene: TRBJ2-7; abundance: -; v_gene: TRBV5-8; CDR3aa: CASRRLGQGIYEQYF; CDR3nt: TGTGCCAGCAGGAGACTAGGACAGGGAATTTACGAGCAGTACTTC
d_gene: TRBD1; j_gene: TRBJ2-7; abundance: -; v_gene: TRBV5-1; CDR3aa: CASSPQPGTGGDEQYF; CDR3nt: TGCGCCAGCAGTCCACAACCCGGGACAGGGGGTGACGAGCAGTACTTC
d_gene: -; j_gene: TRBJ2-1; abundance: -; v_gene: TRBV7-3; CDR3aa: CASSLLGGLNNEQFF; CDR3nt: TGTGCCAGCAGCTTGCTTGGGGGTCTAAACAATGAGCAGTTCTTC
d_gene: -; j_gene: TRBJ2-3; abundance: -; v_gene: TRBV5-1; CDR3aa: CASKATGSTDTQYF; CDR3nt: TGCGCCAGCAAGGCAACAGGGAGTACAGATACGCAGTATTTT
d_gene: TRBD1; j_gene: TRBJ1-3; abundance: -; v_gene: TRBV7-2; CDR3aa: CASSLHQGVSGNTIYF; CDR3nt: TGTGCCAGCAGCTTACACCAGGGGGTATCTGGAAACACCATATATTTT
d_gene: TRBD1; j_gene: TRBJ1-2; abundance: -; v_gene: TRBV18; CDR3aa: CASSPRQGADGYTF; CDR3nt: TGTGCCAGCTCACCACGACAGGGGGCTGATGGCTACACCTTC
d_gene: -; j_gene: TRBJ1-1; abundance: -; v_gene: TRBV5-1; CDR3aa: CASSLIAGLNTEAFF; CDR3nt: TGCGCCAGCAGCTTGATTGCAGGTCTGAACACTGAAGCTTTCTTT
d_gene: -; j_gene: TRBJ1-1; abundance: -; v_gene: TRBV5-1; CDR3aa: CASSLVEGTEAFF; CDR3nt: TGCGCCAGCAGCTTGGTGGAGGGCACTGAAGCTTTCTTT
d_gene: -; j_gene: TRBJ2-2; abundance: -; v_gene: TRBV3-1/TRBV3-2; CDR3aa: CASSQLGTGELFF; CDR3nt: TGTGCCAGCAGCCAACTAGGGACCGGGGAGCTGTTTTTT
d_gene: -; j_gene: TRBJ1-2; abundance: once; v_gene: TRBV19; CDR3aa: CASSADGTLNGYTF; CDR3nt: TGTGCCAGTAGTGCGGATGGAACGCTAAATGGCTACACCTTC
d_gene: TRBD1; j_gene: TRBJ1-2; abundance: -; v_gene: TRBV9; CDR3aa: CASSVEAWGQGAGYTF; CDR3nt: TGTGCCAGCAGCGTAGAAGCTTGGGGACAGGGGGCTGGCTACACCTTC
d_gene: -; j_gene: TRBJ1-5; abundance: -; v_gene: TRBV23-1; CDR3aa: CASRLKGHPQHF; CDR3nt: TGCGCCAGCCGCCTGAAGGGGCACCCCCAGCATTTT
d_gene: TRBD2; j_gene: TRBJ2-3; abundance: -; v_gene: TRBV5-4; CDR3aa: CASSFYTSGTTDTQYF; CDR3nt: TGTGCCAGCAGCTTCTATACTAGCGGGACTACAGATACGCAGTATTTT
d_gene: -; j_gene: TRBJ2-7; abundance: -; v_gene: TRBV7-2; CDR3aa: CASSARRQGTYEQYF; CDR3nt: TGTGCCAGCAGCGCCAGACGGCAGGGCACCTACGAGCAGTACTTC
d_gene: -; j_gene: TRBJ2-2; abundance: -; v_gene: TRBV18; CDR3aa: CASSPPTQRAGELFF; CDR3nt: TGTGCCAGCTCACCACCGACTCAAAGGGCCGGGGAGCTGTTTTTT
d_gene: -; j_gene: TRBJ2-1; abundance: -; v_gene: TRBV12-5; CDR3aa: CASGLRGGQGNEQFF; CDR3nt: TGTGCTAGTGGTTTGAGGGGGGGCCAGGGGAATGAGCAGTTCTTC
d_gene: -; j_gene: TRBJ1-4; abundance: few; v_gene: TRBV20-1; CDR3aa: CSASYYRDNEKLFF; CDR3nt: TGCAGTGCTAGTTATTACAGGGATAATGAAAAACTGTTTTTT
d_gene: -; j_gene: TRBJ2-3; abundance: -; v_gene: TRBV7-3; CDR3aa: CASSLSDSTDTQYF; CDR3nt: TGTGCCAGCAGCTTATCGGATAGCACAGATACGCAGTATTTT
d_gene: -; j_gene: TRBJ1-6; abundance: -; v_gene: TRBV6-6; CDR3aa: CASSSLGGSGSPLHF; CDR3nt: TGTGCCAGCAGCTCCCTGGGAGGGTCTGGATCACCCCTCCACTTT
d_gene: TRBD1; j_gene: TRBJ1-2; abundance: -; v_gene: TRBV14; CDR3aa: CASSQLRGQGEGYTF; CDR3nt: TGTGCCAGCAGCCAATTAAGAGGACAGGGGGAAGGCTACACCTTC
d_gene: TRBD2; j_gene: TRBJ2-7; abundance: -; v_gene: TRBV4-1; CDR3aa: CASSQGEGPYEQYF; CDR3nt: TGCGCCAGCAGCCAAGGGGAGGGACCCTACGAGCAGTACTTC
d_gene: -; j_gene: TRBJ1-1; abundance: once; v_gene: TRBV18; CDR3aa: CASSPPTAGGEAFF; CDR3nt: TGTGCCAGCTCACCACCGACAGCTGGGGGTGAAGCTTTCTTT
d_gene: TRBD1; j_gene: TRBJ1-5; abundance: -; v_gene: TRBV7-2; CDR3aa: CASSLEPQGARQPQHF; CDR3nt: TGTGCCAGCAGCTTGGAACCACAGGGGGCGAGGCAGCCCCAGCATTTT
d_gene: -; j_gene: TRBJ2-7; abundance: -; v_gene: TRBV4-1; CDR3aa: CASSQDFGLQYSYEQYF; CDR3nt: TGCGCCAGCAGCCAAGATTTCGGCCTTCAATACTCCTACGAGCAGTACTTC
d_gene: -; j_gene: TRBJ2-3; abundance: -; v_gene: TRBV7-9; CDR3aa: CASSLKLGDTQYF; CDR3nt: TGTGCCAGCAGCCTCAAACTAGGAGATACGCAGTATTTT
d_gene: -; j_gene: TRBJ2-5; abundance: -; v_gene: TRBV7-7; CDR3aa: CASSPQETQYF; CDR3nt: TGTGCTAGCAGCCCGCAAGAGACCCAGTACTTC
d_gene: -; j_gene: TRBJ2-1; abundance: -; v_gene: TRBV5-1; CDR3aa: CASSLDGGPVNEQFF; CDR3nt: TGCGCCAGCAGCTTGGACGGGGGGCCTGTCAATGAGCAGTTCTTC
d_gene: -; j_gene: TRBJ2-7; abundance: -; v_gene: TRBV4-1; CDR3aa: CASSPWTETYEQYF; CDR3nt: TGCGCCAGCAGCCCTTGGACAGAGACCTACGAGCAGTACTTC
d_gene: TRBD1; j_gene: TRBJ2-7; abundance: -; v_gene: TRBV2; CDR3aa: CASSATGGYEQYF; CDR3nt: TGTGCCAGCAGTGCAACAGGGGGTTACGAGCAGTACTTC
d_gene: TRBD1; j_gene: TRBJ2-7; abundance: -; v_gene: TRBV19; CDR3aa: CASSIARTGSYEQYF; CDR3nt: TGTGCCAGTAGTATAGCTCGGACAGGGTCCTACGAGCAGTACTTC
d_gene: TRBD1; j_gene: TRBJ1-1; abundance: -; v_gene: TRBV5-1; CDR3aa: CASSLIRDRNTEAFF; CDR3nt: TGCGCCAGCAGCTTGATTCGGGACAGGAACACTGAAGCTTTCTTT
d_gene: TRBD1; j_gene: TRBJ2-3; abundance: -; v_gene: TRBV5-1; CDR3aa: CASSYGQVTDTQYF; CDR3nt: TGCGCCAGCAGCTACGGACAGGTGACAGATACGCAGTATTTT